These 27 T cell receptor beta chains were sequenced from one sample in a study of T cells after posttransplantation cyclophosphamide (dated by TCRdb to about 2016). Libraries were built with the immunoSEQ multiplex PCR assay. Sourced from immuneACCESS, this table was stored by TCRdb with only in-frame sequences that have V and J called. A share of the clones is absent; for the studies checked, an unresolved V gene accounts for under half, and the remainder has no known explanation. Counted in this sample were tens of thousands of clones; 97% of them appeared once. The top ten clones comprise approximately 0.13% of the sample. To count as naive, T cells had to be viable CD3+CD4+ or CD3+CD8+ cells with a CCR7+CD45RA+CD45RO-CD95-CD27+CD28+ profile. Source material: naive CD4+ T cells sorted from PBMCs. These receptors were obtained from a man between 50 and 59 years old in good health, CMV-negative, and a related stem cell transplant donor.

This chain uses TRBV7-8 with TRBJ1-2, with 9 bases fitting TRBD1. This CDR3 region has 15 residues. With V trimmed by 5 bases and J by 6 bases, 10 bases remained unmatched. Germline CDR1 and CDR2: SGHVS and FQNEAQ. CDR3: CASSTTTGGFNGYTF. The CDR3 DNA is TGTGCCAGCAGCACAACAACAGGGGGCTTCAATGGCTACACCTTC.

The chain combines TRBV18 with TRBJ1-5; tentatively, D is TRBD1 (6 bases). The CDR3 is 15 amino acids. The germline V and J ends were trimmed by 3 bases and 6 bases, with 15 bases remaining between them. Germline CDR1 and CDR2: KGHSH and LQKENI. In DNA, the CDR3 is TGTGCCAGCTCACCCAGGGACATCGGCGGTCAGCCCCAGCATTTT. Amino acid sequence: CASSPRDIGGQPQHF.

The chain has TRBV19 and TRBJ1-5; TRBD1 matches 8 bases. The ends lost 4 bases at V and 5 bases at J; junction bases unmatched: 7. Germline CDR1 is LNHDA and CDR2 is SQIVND (reference sequence). CDR3 length: 15 residues. The CDR3 protein is CASSTRTGPYQPQHF. The DNA for the CDR3 is TGTGCCAGTAGTACCCGGACAGGGCCCTATCAGCCCCAGCATTTT.

The chain combines TRBV5-8 with TRBJ2-7, with TRBD1 identical over 9 bases. CDR1 is SGHTS and CDR2 is YDEGEE in the germline V gene. The J segment lost 3 bases and the V segment lost 4 bases, leaving 11 bases of the junction unmatched. The CDR3 loop spans 16 amino acids. The CDR3 DNA reads TGTGCCAGCAGCCCGGGCCTCGGGACAGGGAACTACGAGCAGTACTTC. It specifies CASSPGLGTGNYEQYF.

V gene TRBV10-3 combines with J gene TRBJ1-2; 12 positions match TRBD1. V was clipped by 2 bases and J by 8 bases; unmatched bases: 6. The germline V gene has CDR1 ENHRY and CDR2 SYGVKD. The CDR3 is 15 residues long. CDR3 sequence (DNA): TGTGCCATCAGTGAGGCCGGGACAGGGGGCAGCGGCTACACCTTC. Translated, it gives CAISEAGTGGSGYTF.

The chain couples TRBV9 to TRBJ1-2, with 11 nucleotides matching TRBD1. CDR1 and CDR2 from the germline V gene are SGDLS and YYNGEE. Losses at the gene ends were 5 bases for V and 3 bases for J; bases not matched to a gene: 9. There are 16 residues in the CDR3. The CDR3 here is CASSRTGGFGDYGYTF. Written as DNA, the CDR3 is TGTGCCAGCAGTCGGACAGGGGGCTTCGGGGACTATGGCTACACCTTC. Variable domain in full (rest from reference TRBV9 and TRBJ1-2): DSGVTQTPKHLITATGQRVTLRCSPRSGDLSVYWYQQSLDQGLQFLIQYYNGEERAKGNILERFSAQQFPDLHSELNLSSLELGDSALYFCASSRTGGFGDYGYTFGSGTRLTVV.

This chain uses TRBV2 with TRBJ1-2; 9 nucleotides line up with TRBD1. The CDR3 extends over 15 amino acids. Looked up from germline, CDR1 is SNHLY and CDR2 is FYNNEI. Germline trimming cut 5 bases from V and 7 bases from J; bases unmatched to any gene: 11. CDR3 in amino acids: CASSLRDREGSGYTF. The CDR3 DNA reads as TGTGCCAGCAGTCTCCGGGACAGGGAGGGGAGTGGCTACACCTTC.

The gene calls are TRBV30 and TRBJ1-3; D is possibly TRBD1 (5 bases). Germline-derived CDR1 and CDR2 are GTSNPN and SVGIG (reference sequence). V was trimmed by 3 bases and J by 3 bases, leaving 9 bases between them. This CDR3 is 13 amino acids long. CDR3 sequence reads: CAWSQGGGNTIYF. Written as DNA, the CDR3 is TGTGCCTGGAGCCAGGGTGGTGGAAACACCATATATTTT. Variable domain in full (rest from reference TRBV30 and TRBJ1-3): SQTIHQWPATLVQPVGSPLSLECTVEGTSNPNLYWYRQAAGRGLQLLFYSVGIGQISSEVPQNLSASRPQDRQFILSSKKLLLSDSGFYLCAWSQGGGNTIYFGEGSWLTVV.

This chain uses TRBV12-5 with TRBJ2-7; perhaps TRBD1 as D (6 bases). The CDR3 extends over 14 amino acids. Germline CDR1 and CDR2: LGHNT and FRNRAP. Trimming shortened V by 3 bases and J by 3 bases, and 12 bases separated the two germline ends. The CDR3 DNA follows: TGTGCTAGTGGTTTAGGCAGGGGCCTCTACGAGCAGTACTTC. It specifies CASGLGRGLYEQYF.

The gene calls are TRBV7-9 and TRBJ2-7; D may be TRBD1 (5 bases). CDR1 and CDR2 (germline): SEHNR, FQNEAQ (reference sequence). The CDR3 totals 15 residues. Trimming removed 4 bases from V and 3 bases from J, with 16 bases in between. The CDR3 loop is CASSSWGSTHYEQYF. In DNA, the CDR3 is TGTGCCAGCAGCTCCTGGGGCAGCACACACTACGAGCAGTACTTC.

The chain employs TRBV18 and TRBJ2-3; the D is unclear. Germline values: CDR1 KGHSH, CDR2 LQKENI. Trimming pared 5 bases from V and 8 bases from J, leaving 14 bases between. The CDR3 is 13 amino acids. CDR3 DNA sequence: TGTGCCAGCTCATCTAATCCCGAGGCTACGCAGTATTTT. Translating gives CASSSNPEATQYF.

The chain combines TRBV6-5 with TRBJ2-5, with TRBD1 identical over 7 bases. The germline V gene encodes CDR1 MNHEY and CDR2 SVGAGI. CDR3 length: 15 residues. Trimming at V came to 4 bases and at J to 7 bases, leaving 12 bases not matched to a gene. The CDR3 spells CASSFGTANRGTQYF. CDR3 DNA sequence: TGTGCCAGCAGTTTCGGGACAGCTAACCGGGGGACCCAGTACTTC.

The V gene is TRBV2, the J gene TRBJ2-3; 8 bases line up with TRBD2. Germline V gene lookup returns CDR1 SNHLY and CDR2 FYNNEI. Losses at the gene ends were 9 bases for V and 0 bases for J; bases not matched to a gene: 5. The CDR3 is 14 amino acids. The CDR3 sequence is CARERGPSTDTQYF. The CDR3 DNA reads as TGTGCCAGGGAGCGGGGGCCTAGCACAGATACGCAGTATTTT.

The chain links TRBV7-9 to TRBJ2-7; 10 bases line up with TRBD2. This CDR3 contains 15 residues. The junction had 7 bases not matched to a gene; V was cut back by 5 bases and J by 3 bases. Germline CDR1 is SEHNR and CDR2 is FQNEAQ (reference sequence). This chain's CDR3 is CASSPNSGGNYEQYF. CDR3 nucleotide sequence: TGTGCCAGCAGCCCTAATAGCGGGGGGAACTACGAGCAGTACTTC.

This chain uses TRBV5-4 with TRBJ1-2, with D possibly matching TRBD1 (5 bases). In germline, CDR1 is SGHNT, CDR2 YYREEE (reference sequence). The CDR3 has 15 residues. Trimming left V 0 bases short and J 8 bases short, with 17 bases between. The CDR3 sequence is CASSLARAQEGGYTF. CDR3 nucleotide sequence: TGTGCCAGCAGCTTGGCCAGGGCTCAGGAGGGAGGCTACACCTTC. The complete variable domain, with remaining parts taken from reference TRBV5-4 and TRBJ1-2, reads ETGVTQSPTHLIKTRGQQVTLRCSSQSGHNTVSWYQQALGQGPQFIFQYYREEENGRGNFPPRFSGLQFPNYSSELNVNALELDDSALYLCASSLARAQEGGYTFGSGTRLTVV.

This rearrangement joins TRBV2 to TRBJ2-1; TRBD1 is a possible D gene (6 bases). CDR3 length: 15 amino acids. From germline, CDR1 is SNHLY and CDR2 FYNNEI. V shed 7 bases and J shed 0 bases, with 13 bases lying between them. Here the CDR3 reads CASKGQTYSYNEQFF. CDR3 nucleotides: TGTGCCAGCAAAGGACAGACCTACTCCTACAATGAGCAGTTCTTC.

The V call is TRBV5-8, the J call TRBJ1-1, with 8 bases matching TRBD1. The CDR3 totals 14 residues. Germline V lookup: CDR1 SGHTS, CDR2 YDEGEE. Germline trimming cut 4 bases from V and 1 base from J; bases unmatched to any gene: 3. DNA of the CDR3: TGTGCCAGCAGCCGCGACAGGGGGAACACTGAAGCTTTCTTT. Protein product: CASSRDRGNTEAFF.

A remark on this clone: Other DNA variants within this sample encode the same CDR3. This chain connects TRBV10-3 to TRBJ2-3, with 9 bases matching TRBD2. The J segment lost 6 bases and the V segment lost 8 bases, leaving 12 bases of the junction unmatched. Germline V gene data show CDR1 as ENHRY and CDR2 as SYGVKD. The CDR3 length is 15 residues. CDR3 sequence (DNA): TGTGCCATCCAGTCTTCAGGCGGGGGGGCCGATACGCAGTATTTT. It yields the protein CAIQSSGGGADTQYF.

The CDR3 region is CASTEGSRTEAFF. CDR3 DNA sequence: TGCGCCAGCACCGAGGGCTCCAGGACTGAAGCTTTCTTT. This chain connects TRBV5-1 to TRBJ1-1, with no clear D. This CDR3 comprises 13 residues. With 6 bases removed from V and 5 bases from J, the gap between germline ends came to 14 bases. Germline V gene lookup returns CDR1 SGHRS and CDR2 YFSETQ. Drawing the rest from reference TRBV5-1 and TRBJ1-1, the complete variable domain is KAGVTQTPRYLIKTRGQQVTLSCSPISGHRSVSWYQQTPGQGLQFLFEYFSETQRNKGNFPGRFSGRQFSNSRSEMNVSTLELGDSALYLCASTEGSRTEAFFGQGTRLTVV.

This rearrangement joins TRBV2 to TRBJ2-1; possible D gene TRBD2, 5 bases. CDR3 length: 12 amino acids. V was cut by 6 bases and J by 7 bases, with 10 bases left in between. Germline CDR1 is SNHLY and CDR2 is FYNNEI. This chain's CDR3 is CASRGSTNEQFF. Here the CDR3 DNA reads TGTGCCAGCAGAGGGAGTACAAATGAGCAGTTCTTC.

The chain is built from TRBV5-1 and TRBJ2-7; 11 positions match TRBD2. V lost 1 base to trimming and J lost 3 bases; unmatched junction nucleotides: 0. This CDR3 region has 14 residues. Germline assignment: CDR1 SGHRS and CDR2 YFSETQ. The CDR3 bases are TGCGCCAGCAGCTTGACTAGCGGGGGCTACGAGCAGTACTTC. This translates into CASSLTSGGYEQYF.

This sequence joins TRBV19 and TRBJ1-2, with D unclear. This CDR3 is built from 12 residues. Trimming took off 6 bases at V and 0 bases at J, with 5 bases between the two ends. The germline gives CDR1 LNHDA, CDR2 SQIVND (reference sequence). CDR3 protein: CASRRANYGYTF. CDR3 in DNA: TGTGCCAGTAGGCGGGCTAACTATGGCTACACCTTC.

The chain has TRBV19 and TRBJ1-4; 7 bases align to TRBD1. The ends lost 5 bases at V and 2 bases at J; junction bases unmatched: 11. Germline V lookup: CDR1 LNHDA, CDR2 SQIVND (reference sequence). The CDR3 extends over 17 amino acids. The CDR3 reads CASSLYSTGTTNEKLFF. Here the CDR3 DNA reads TGTGCCAGTAGTCTATACTCGACAGGGACCACTAATGAAAAACTGTTTTTT.

Regarding this clone: One end of the junction does not line up with germline, which may come from a read error. The chain has TRBV5-1 and TRBJ2-5; no clear D. Germline values: CDR1 SGHRS, CDR2 YFSETQ. The CDR3 loop spans 11 amino acids. DNA of the CDR3: TGCGCCAGCAACTTGCGAGAGACCCAGTACTTC. Translation gives CASNLRETQYF.

The V call is TRBV6-1, the J call TRBJ2-1; D may be TRBD2 (6 bases). The CDR3 has 15 amino acids. V was cut by 4 bases and J by 0 bases, with 10 bases left in between. Germline CDR1 reads MNHNS; CDR2 reads SASEGT. The CDR3 DNA sequence: TGTGCCAGCAGTGCGACTAGAGGCTCCTACAATGAGCAGTTCTTC. This encodes CASSATRGSYNEQFF.

This clone appeared once. V and J are TRBV29-1 and TRBJ2-3; 7 bases fit TRBD2. The V and J ends lost 0 bases and 0 bases, in that order; junction bases with no gene match: 0. The CDR3 runs 14 residues. Germline V lookup: CDR1 SQVTM, CDR2 ANQGSEA. CDR3 sequence (DNA): TGCAGCGTTGAAGATAGCGGGAGCACAGATACGCAGTATTTT. Translation gives CSVEDSGSTDTQYF.

V gene TRBV6-6 combines with J gene TRBJ1-1, with 7 positions matching TRBD1. Looked up from germline, CDR1 is MNHNY and CDR2 is SVGAGI (reference sequence). V shed 2 bases and J 2 bases; nucleotides not matched to a gene: 5. This CDR3 region has 15 residues. Written as DNA, the CDR3 is TGTGCCAGCAGTTACGTGGGGACAGTAAACACTGAAGCTTTCTTT. Protein: CASSYVGTVNTEAFF.